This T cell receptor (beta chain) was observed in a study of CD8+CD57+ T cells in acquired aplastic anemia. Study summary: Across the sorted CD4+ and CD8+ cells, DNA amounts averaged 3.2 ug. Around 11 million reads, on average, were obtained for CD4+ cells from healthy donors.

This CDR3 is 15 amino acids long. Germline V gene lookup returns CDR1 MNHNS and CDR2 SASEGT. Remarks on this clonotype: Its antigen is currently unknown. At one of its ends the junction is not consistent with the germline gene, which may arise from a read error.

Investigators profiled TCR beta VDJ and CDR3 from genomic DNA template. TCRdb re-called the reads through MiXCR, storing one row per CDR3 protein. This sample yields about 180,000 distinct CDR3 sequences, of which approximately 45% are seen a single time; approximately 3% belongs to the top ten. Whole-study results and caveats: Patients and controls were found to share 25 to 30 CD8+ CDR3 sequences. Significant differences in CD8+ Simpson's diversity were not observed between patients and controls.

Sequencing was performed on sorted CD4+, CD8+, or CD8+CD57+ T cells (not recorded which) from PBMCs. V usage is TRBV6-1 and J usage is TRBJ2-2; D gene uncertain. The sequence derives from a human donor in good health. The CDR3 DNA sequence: TGTGCCGGCAGTAAGGACGGGCCGAACACCGGGGAGCTGTTTTTT. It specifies CAGSKDGPNTGELFF.